These 24 T cell receptor beta chains were sequenced from one sample in a study of blood T cells in healthy people across ages. With a J-beta primer mix and a sample-barcoded 5' primer, a second PCR ran about 6 to 11 cycles. TCRdb redid the calling of the 5' RACE reads with MiXCR, one entry per CDR3 protein. The sample includes around 1,900,000 distinct CDR3 sequences, about two fifths of them seen just once. Sample: blood. Receptors were obtained from a human donor in good health.

The chain recombines TRBV20-1 with TRBJ2-7; weak D call: TRBD2 (6 bases). The CDR3 is 15 amino acids. The V end was cut by 0 bases, the J end by 2 bases, with 14 bases between. The V gene's germline CDR1 is DFQATT and CDR2 SNEGSKA (reference sequence). The CDR3 reads CSARDLGTDTYEQYF. In DNA form, the CDR3 reads TGCAGTGCTAGAGATCTGGGGACTGATACCTACGAGCAGTACTTC.

This clonotype was seen at least ten times. The genes are TRBV4-3 and TRBJ2-2; a weak D match, TRBD2 (6 bases). V was trimmed by 3 bases and J by 4 bases, leaving 12 bases between them. This CDR3 has 15 residues. Germline CDR1 LGHNA, CDR2 YSLEER. This chain's CDR3 is CASSQALGGTGELFF. CDR3 nucleotides: TGCGCCAGCAGCCAGGCCCTGGGGGGCACCGGGGAGCTGTTTTTT.

The CDR3 coding sequence is TGCAGTGCTAGAGATGTGAGCGGGGGGGCGTGGGAGACCCAGTACTTC. As protein: CSARDVSGGAWETQYF. J is TRBJ2-5 and V is TRBV20-1; 10 nucleotides match TRBD2. CDR3 length: 16 residues. Per the germline V gene, CDR1 is DFQATT and CDR2 is SNEGSKA (reference sequence). Germline trimming cut 0 bases from V and 5 bases from J; bases unmatched to any gene: 9.

This chain joins TRBV4-3 and TRBJ2-7; TRBD1 aligns across 7 bases. J was trimmed by 3 bases and V by 0 bases; bases with no gene match: 8. This CDR3 spans 16 amino acids. Per the germline V gene, CDR1 is LGHNA and CDR2 is YSLEER. The CDR3 protein is CASSQDYTGTDYEQYF. The CDR3 DNA sequence: TGCGCCAGCAGCCAAGACTATACCGGGACAGACTACGAGCAGTACTTC.

This clonotype was picked up a small number of times. V is TRBV4-2 and J is TRBJ2-6; no firm D call. Trimming removed 4 bases at V and 1 base at J, with 17 bases between. CDR3 length equals 18 residues. The V gene's germline CDR1 is LGHNA and CDR2 YNFKEQ. CDR3 sequence (DNA): TGTGCCAGCAGCCGAGACTCCTCTCTGAGGTCTGGGGCCAACGTCCTGACTTTC. Its translation: CASSRDSSLRSGANVLTF.

V is TRBV5-6 and J is TRBJ2-4, with unresolved D. The CDR3 loop spans 15 amino acids. Germline assignment: CDR1 SGHDT and CDR2 YYEEEE. Deletions cut 4 bases from V and 6 bases from J, with 17 bases between. The chain's CDR3 is CASSRPPRSVNIQYF. The CDR3 DNA follows: TGTGCCAGCAGCCGTCCCCCTCGTTCGGTAAACATTCAGTACTTC.

This sequence joins TRBV6-1 and TRBJ1-2; TRBD1 is a possible D gene (6 bases). V was clipped by 2 bases and J by 5 bases, with 12 bases between them. CDR3 length equals 14 residues. The germline CDR1 and CDR2 sequences are MNHNS and SASEGT. Here the CDR3 DNA reads TGTGCCAGCAGTGAAAGGCGACAGGCTTATGGCTACACCTTC. Its translation: CASSERRQAYGYTF.

The J gene is TRBJ2-3, the V gene TRBV28; 7 nucleotides line up with TRBD2. In germline, CDR1 is MDHEN, CDR2 SYDVKM. CDR3 length: 16 amino acids. J lost 5 bases, V lost 5 bases, and 13 bases had no gene match. CDR3 in amino acids: CASSLPGRVIKDTQYF. The CDR3 nucleotides read TGTGCCAGCAGTCTCCCGGGGAGGGTAATCAAAGATACGCAGTATTTT.

The chain has TRBV20-1 and TRBJ2-5, with 7 bases lining up with TRBD1. V was pared by 5 bases and J by 4 bases, with 10 bases of the junction left unmatched. The CDR3 is made up of 14 amino acids. Germline CDR1 is DFQATT and CDR2 is SNEGSKA (reference sequence). The CDR3 sequence: CSAYYTGARETQYF. DNA for the CDR3: TGCAGTGCTTATTATACAGGGGCCAGAGAGACCCAGTACTTC.

This clonotype was observed a handful of times. The rearrangement uses TRBV6-2 or TRBV6-3 and TRBJ2-5, with 7 bases aligning to TRBD2. V gave up 0 bases and J gave up 5 bases; unmatched junction bases: 12. Germline V gives CDR1 MNHEY, CDR2 SVGEGT. The CDR3 runs to 17 residues. CDR3 in amino acids: CASSYSFQRGMRETQYF. The CDR3 coding sequence is TGTGCCAGCAGTTACTCGTTCCAGCGGGGTATGCGGGAGACCCAGTACTTC.

This clonotype was seen a few times. V gene TRBV6-1 combines with J gene TRBJ1-1; TRBD1 agrees at 7 bases. The germline V gene encodes CDR1 MNHNS and CDR2 SASEGT. The CDR3 contains 16 residues. The J segment lost 4 bases and the V segment lost 3 bases, leaving 11 bases of the junction unmatched. The CDR3 loop is CASSDPGQRPFTEAFF. The CDR3 DNA follows: TGTGCCAGCAGTGACCCGGGACAGAGACCTTTCACTGAAGCTTTCTTT.

The chain joins TRBV6-5 to TRBJ2-1, with 14 bases matching TRBD2. Trimming removed 2 bases from V and 8 bases from J; junction bases left unmatched: 8. The CDR3 has 17 residues. Germline assignment: CDR1 MNHEY and CDR2 SVGAGI. The CDR3 loop is CASSYLTGLAGGHEQFF. CDR3 coding DNA: TGTGCCAGCAGTTACCTCACAGGACTAGCGGGGGGCCATGAGCAGTTCTTC.

In this sample, this clonotype turned up a few times. The V gene is TRBV6-5, the J gene TRBJ1-2; D is uncertain. The germline V gene encodes CDR1 MNHEY and CDR2 SVGAGI. The germline V and J ends were trimmed by 4 bases and 6 bases, with 9 bases remaining between them. The CDR3 has 12 amino acids. This CDR3 is CASSSAGNGYTF. The CDR3 DNA is TGTGCCAGCAGTTCAGCTGGCAATGGCTACACCTTC.

A few counts support this clonotype. This chain uses TRBV7-3 with TRBJ1-1; a possible D gene is TRBD1 (5 bases). V lost 4 bases to trimming and J lost 4 bases, with 13 bases between them. Germline V gene sequence: CDR1 SGHTA, CDR2 FQGTGA. This CDR3 contains 14 residues. CDR3 in amino acids: CASSSPGGFTEAFF. For the CDR3, the DNA is TGTGCCAGCAGCTCCCCGGGGGGGTTCACTGAAGCTTTCTTT.

This rearrangement joins TRBV20-1 to TRBJ2-1, with TRBD2 matching over 9 bases. V gave up 5 bases and J gave up 10 bases; unmatched junction bases: 18. CDR1 is DFQATT and CDR2 is SNEGSKA in the germline V gene (reference sequence). This CDR3 contains 16 residues. The CDR3 here is CSAGPRGSGGLREQFF. The CDR3 DNA sequence: TGCAGTGCTGGTCCCCGAGGTAGCGGGGGCCTCAGGGAGCAGTTCTTC.

Remarks on this clonotype: The CDR3 does not end in the conserved phenylalanine or tryptophan, so this is likely a read error. V gene TRBV7-6 combines with J gene TRBJ1-6; the match to TRBD1 covers 7 bases. This CDR3 contains 17 residues. In germline, CDR1 is SGHVS, CDR2 FNYEAQ. J was trimmed by 1 base and V by 5 bases; bases with no gene match: 8. The CDR3 reads CASSPLRTGSYNSPLHL. CDR3 DNA: TGTGCCAGCAGCCCGTTACGGACAGGTTCCTATAATTCACCCCTCCACTTG.

In this sample, this clonotype turned up a few times. CDR3 sequence reads: CASALGRTSTDTQYF. CDR3 nucleotides: TGTGCCAGCGCGTTGGGCCGCACATCCACAGATACGCAGTATTTT. V and J are TRBV12-3 or TRBV12-4 and TRBJ2-3; D unresolved. This CDR3 region has 15 residues. Trimming pared 8 bases from V and 2 bases from J, leaving 17 bases between.

The chain uses TRBV28 and TRBJ1-2; D is unresolved. V lost 6 bases, J lost 5 bases, and 19 bases lay in between. Germline V gives CDR1 MDHEN, CDR2 SYDVKM. This CDR3 has 15 residues. For the CDR3, the DNA is TGTGCCAGCAGCAAAAACGGGGAGGTGGGGTATGGCTACACCTTC. As protein: CASSKNGEVGYGYTF.

The V and J genes are TRBV20-1 and TRBJ1-3; 7 bases align to TRBD1. V shed 6 bases, J shed 0 bases, and the junction held 11 bases outside the gene matches. The germline V gene has CDR1 DFQATT and CDR2 SNEGSKA (reference sequence). The CDR3 consists of 16 residues. CDR3 DNA: TGCAGTGCCCGTCAGACAGGGTCCCTCTCTGGAAACACCATATATTTT. It translates to CSARQTGSLSGNTIYF.

V usage is TRBV29-1 and J usage is TRBJ1-2; D call uncertain. Germline CDR1 is SQVTM and CDR2 is ANQGSEA. V lost 6 bases and J 4 bases, leaving 15 bases between the germline ends. The CDR3 runs to 13 residues. This CDR3 reads CSVIGRPSYGYTF. DNA for the CDR3: TGCAGCGTAATTGGCCGGCCGAGCTATGGCTACACCTTC.

This chain uses TRBV29-1 with TRBJ2-1, with TRBD1 as a possible D gene (5 bases). Per the germline V gene, CDR1 is SQVTM and CDR2 is ANQGSEA. V lost 6 bases and J lost 0, with 6 bases in between. The CDR3 spans 12 residues. CDR3 sequence reads: CSVQASYNEQFF. CDR3 in DNA: TGCAGCGTACAGGCCTCCTACAATGAGCAGTTCTTC.

The chain joins TRBV11-2 to TRBJ1-1, with D possibly being TRBD1 (6 bases). Looked up from germline, CDR1 is SGHAT and CDR2 is FQNNGV. V lost 3 bases and J 4 bases, leaving 12 bases between the germline ends. The CDR3 is 14 amino acids. The CDR3 region is CASSFSRGSTEAFF. CDR3 sequence (DNA): TGTGCCAGCAGCTTTAGCAGGGGTAGCACTGAAGCTTTCTTT.

The chain is built from TRBV5-1 and TRBJ2-4, with 7 bases fitting TRBD2. There are 17 residues in the CDR3. The germline CDR1 and CDR2 sequences are SGHRS and YFSETQ. The trim removed 0 bases at V and 0 bases at J, leaving 6 bases unmatched. The chain's CDR3 is CASSLDPGLLAKNIQYF. The CDR3 DNA sequence: TGCGCCAGCAGCTTGGATCCGGGACTACTAGCCAAAAACATTCAGTACTTC.

This clonotype was counted a few times. V usage is TRBV27 and J usage is TRBJ2-1; D gene uncertain. The V gene lost 0 bases and the J gene lost 0 bases, with 12 bases spanning the gap. The length of the CDR3 is 17 residues. Germline V gene data show CDR1 as MNHEY and CDR2 as SMNVEV (reference sequence). CDR3 protein: CASSLSFYGSSYNEQFF. CDR3 in DNA: TGTGCCAGCAGTTTATCATTTTATGGGTCCTCCTACAATGAGCAGTTCTTC.